The subject of this entry is one TCR beta chain. The PCR ran on 60 Vbeta and 13 Jbeta primers. Generated by immunoSEQ multiplex PCR, the TCRdb table keeps only in-frame clones and is missing some. The sample has about 200,000 clones; about 77% are singletons. The data are from a study of cytomegalovirus exposure and HLA in healthy donors. CDR3 length: 13 residues. Germline V gene data show CDR1 as SEHNR and CDR2 as FQNEAQ (reference sequence). V shed 6 bases and J shed 0 bases, with 9 bases lying between them. The sequencing sample was made of PBMCs. The chain recombines TRBV7-9 with TRBJ2-7, with D tentatively TRBD1 (5 bases). This clonotype originated in a young woman in good health and CMV-seronegative. The CDR3 sequence is CASSGAISYEQYF. The CDR3 nucleotides read TGTGCCAGCAGTGGGGCGATCTCCTACGAGCAGTACTTC.